The 17 T cell receptor beta chains in this list originate from one sample, sequenced in a study of regulatory T cells in long-lasting Graves disease. Arm-PCR with iRepertoire HTBI primers amplified the CDR3 regions for these TCR beta libraries. TCRdb itself ran the multiplex PCR reads through MiXCR, one entry per CDR3 protein. In the table there are fewer than 400,000 distinct CDR3 sequences, 20% of which are singletons. The time point is: persistent/refractory GD, antithyroid drugs over 5 years with positive TRAb. Making the TCR library involved RNA that had been extracted from PBMCs. The sample here was peripheral blood mononuclear cells (PBMCs), taken when the disease was refractory, from a patient treated with antithyroid drugs. Every receptor here comes from a female donor with Graves disease.

V is TRBV13 and J is TRBJ1-1, with no clear D. Germline V gene lookup returns CDR1 PRHDT and CDR2 FYEKMQ (reference sequence). Trimming pared 5 bases from V and 3 bases from J, leaving 7 bases between. The CDR3 has 12 residues. CDR3 amino acids: CASSQSYTEAFF. The CDR3 nucleotides read TGTGCCAGCAGCCAGAGCTACACTGAAGCTTTCTTT.

This clonotype was counted at least ten times. The CDR3 here is CASSRGENSPLHF. In DNA, the CDR3 is TGTGCCAGCAGTCGTGGGGAGAATTCACCCCTCCACTTT. J is TRBJ1-6 and V is TRBV2; no definite D call. Trimming removed 5 bases at V and 7 bases at J, with 9 bases between. The germline CDR1 and CDR2 sequences are SNHLY and FYNNEI. The CDR3 length is 13 residues.

The chain carries TRBV6-2 or TRBV6-3 and TRBJ1-2; D unresolved. The CDR3 is 13 amino acids. CDR1 is MNHEY, CDR2 SVGEGT, per germline. Trimming took off 1 base at V and 2 bases at J, with 5 bases between the two ends. CDR3 amino acids: CASSYYSNYGYTF. The CDR3 coding sequence is TGTGCCAGCAGTTACTACTCCAACTATGGCTACACCTTC.

This clonotype showed up many times. The chain couples TRBV12-3 or TRBV12-4 to TRBJ2-7, with D uncertain. There are 12 residues in the CDR3. Trimming took 3 bases from V and 6 from J, leaving 9 bases between them. This chain's CDR3 is CASSFHPTEQYF. CDR3 in DNA: TGTGCCAGCAGTTTTCATCCGACCGAGCAGTACTTC.

This clonotype came up once. Just one base apart from a much larger clone, this may be a read error. CDR3 bases: TGTGCCACCAGTTGGACAGGGTTTCGGACTGAAGCTTTCTTT. Amino acid sequence: CATSWTGFRTEAFF. The V call is TRBV10-3, the J call TRBJ1-1; 8 nucleotides line up with TRBD1. The CDR3 contains 14 residues. CDR1 and CDR2 (germline): ENHRY, SYGVKD.

V is TRBV6-1 and J is TRBJ2-3; TRBD2 matches 10 bases. The CDR3 sequence is 15 residues long. Looked up from germline, CDR1 is MNHNS and CDR2 is SASEGT. Trimming removed 8 bases from V and 4 bases from J; junction bases left unmatched: 9. The CDR3 DNA is TGTGCCAGCCAGGAAACTAGCGGGATCCCAGATACGCAGTATTTT. Amino acid sequence: CASQETSGIPDTQYF.

This chain links TRBV6-2 or TRBV6-3 with TRBJ1-6; TRBD1 agrees at 7 bases. The CDR3 loop spans 18 amino acids. With V trimmed by 7 bases and J by 0 bases, 12 bases remained unmatched. The germline V gene encodes CDR1 MNHEY and CDR2 SVGEGT. CDR3 in amino acids: CASTLTGSESSYNSPLHF. The CDR3, as DNA: TGTGCCAGCACCCTGACAGGGTCGGAGAGCTCCTATAATTCACCCCTCCACTTT.

This clonotype was recorded once. A read error is the likely source, as a far larger clone sits one nucleotide away. The chain couples TRBV12-3 or TRBV12-4 to TRBJ1-1; D possibly corresponds to TRBD1 (5 bases). The length of the CDR3 is 15 residues. Trimming pared 8 bases from V and 1 base from J, leaving 17 bases between. The CDR3 reads CASGEVGAGNTEAFF. For the CDR3, the DNA is TGTGCCAGCGGTGAAGTTGGGGCAGGGAACACTGAAGCTTTCTTT.

The rearrangement uses TRBV7-9 and TRBJ2-7, with D uncertain. V lost 5 bases and J lost 0, with 11 bases in between. Per the germline V gene, CDR1 is SEHNR and CDR2 is FQNEAQ (reference sequence). The CDR3 totals 14 residues. The CDR3 here is CASSLDVSSYEQYF. The CDR3 DNA reads as TGTGCCAGCAGCCTGGACGTCAGCTCCTACGAGCAGTACTTC.

This rearrangement joins TRBV30 to TRBJ1-2; the D is unclear. The CDR3 totals 13 residues. Germline V gives CDR1 GTSNPN, CDR2 SVGIG (reference sequence). Trimming removed 2 bases at V and 8 bases at J, with 15 bases between. The CDR3 here is CAWSYWELSGYTF. In DNA, the CDR3 is TGTGCCTGGAGTTATTGGGAACTTTCGGGCTACACCTTC.

This clonotype occurred many times. The CDR3 DNA reads as TGCGCCAGCAGCGCCGGGACAGGCAGCGAGCAGTACTTC. The encoded protein is CASSAGTGSEQYF. This chain connects TRBV5-1 to TRBJ2-7; 8 bases match TRBD1. The CDR3 length is 13 residues. Germline CDR1 reads SGHRS; CDR2 reads YFSETQ. The trim removed 4 bases at V and 6 bases at J, leaving 6 bases unmatched.

This clonotype was counted many times. This rearrangement joins TRBV7-9 to TRBJ2-7; 10 positions agree with TRBD2. CDR3 length equals 15 residues. Per germline, CDR1 SEHNR and CDR2 FQNEAQ (reference sequence). V was pared by 5 bases and J by 4 bases, with 8 bases of the junction left unmatched. For the CDR3, the DNA is TGTGCCAGCAGCGGCGGGACTAGCGCGCAATACGAGCAGTACTTC. Protein: CASSGGTSAQYEQYF. The full variable domain, in which reference TRBV7-9 and TRBJ2-7 provide the parts outside the CDR3, is DTGVSQNPRHKITKRGQNVTFRCDPISEHNRLYWYRQTLGQGPEFLTYFQNEAQLEKSRLLSDRFSAERPKGSFSTLEIQRTEQGDSAMYLCASSGGTSAQYEQYFGPGTRLTVT.

The rearrangement uses TRBV29-1 and TRBJ1-2; 7 positions agree with TRBD1. The CDR3 length is 12 residues. Germline V gene lookup returns CDR1 SQVTM and CDR2 ANQGSEA. J gave up 4 bases and V 7 bases, and 6 bases lay outside the gene matches. The CDR3 bases are TGCAGCGCCAGACAGGGCGCCTATGGCTACACCTTC. Translation: CSARQGAYGYTF.

J is TRBJ2-2 and V is TRBV10-3; 7 bases are a match to TRBD1. This CDR3 is built from 12 residues. Per germline, CDR1 ENHRY and CDR2 SYGVKD. The J segment lost 6 bases and the V segment lost 8 bases, leaving 3 bases of the junction unmatched. The CDR3 region has the DNA TGTGCCATCTCCGGGACAGCCGGGGAGCTGTTTTTT. Translating gives CAISGTAGELFF.

This clonotype was detected a few times. The genes are TRBV6-2 or TRBV6-3 and TRBJ2-2; D is unclear. The CDR3 is 14 amino acids. V shed 2 bases and J shed 9 bases, with 13 bases lying between them. Germline CDR1 MNHEY, CDR2 SVGEGT. The CDR3 DNA follows: TGTGCCAGCAGTTACAGGGATTCGATCAGGGAGCTGTTTTTT. It is translated as CASSYRDSIRELFF.

Details on this clonotype: Since a much larger clone is just one base distant, this may be a read error. The gene calls are TRBV6-2 or TRBV6-3 and TRBJ1-2; D possibly corresponds to TRBD1 (6 bases). There are 11 residues in the CDR3. V was trimmed by 11 bases and J by 5 bases, leaving 12 bases between them. Per the germline V gene, CDR1 is MNHEY and CDR2 is SVGEGT. The CDR3 sequence is CAGTDSYGYTF. The CDR3 bases are TGTGCCGGCACGGACAGTTATGGCTACACCTTC.

This clonotype was detected ten times or more. The rearrangement links TRBV28 to TRBJ2-5; maybe TRBD2 (6 bases). Germline V gene lookup returns CDR1 MDHEN and CDR2 SYDVKM. This CDR3 contains 14 residues. Trimming removed 3 bases at V and 4 bases at J, with 12 bases between. The CDR3: CASSFAQGGETQYF. As DNA, the CDR3 is TGTGCCAGCAGTTTCGCCCAGGGAGGAGAGACCCAGTACTTC. The variable domain in full, completed from reference TRBV28 and TRBJ2-5, reads DVKVTQSSRYLVKRTGEKVFLECVQDMDHENMFWYRQDPGLGLRLIYFSYDVKMKEKGDIPEGYSVSREKKERFSLILESASTNQTSMYLCASSFAQGGETQYFGPGTRLLVL.